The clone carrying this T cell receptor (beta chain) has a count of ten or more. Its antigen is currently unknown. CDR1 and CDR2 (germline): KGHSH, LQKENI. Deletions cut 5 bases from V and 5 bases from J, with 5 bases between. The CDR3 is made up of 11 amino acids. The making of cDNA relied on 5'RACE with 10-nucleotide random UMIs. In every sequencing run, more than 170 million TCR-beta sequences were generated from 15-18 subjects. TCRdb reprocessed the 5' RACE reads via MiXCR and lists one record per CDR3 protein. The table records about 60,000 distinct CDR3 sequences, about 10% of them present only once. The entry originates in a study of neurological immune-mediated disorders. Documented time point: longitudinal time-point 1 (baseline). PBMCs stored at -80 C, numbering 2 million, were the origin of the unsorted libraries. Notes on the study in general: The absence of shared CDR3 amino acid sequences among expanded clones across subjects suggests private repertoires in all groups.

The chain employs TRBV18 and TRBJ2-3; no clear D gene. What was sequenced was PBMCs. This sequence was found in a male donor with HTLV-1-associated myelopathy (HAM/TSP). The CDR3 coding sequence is TGTGCCAGCTCAGTGGAAGATACGCAGTATTTT. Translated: CASSVEDTQYF.